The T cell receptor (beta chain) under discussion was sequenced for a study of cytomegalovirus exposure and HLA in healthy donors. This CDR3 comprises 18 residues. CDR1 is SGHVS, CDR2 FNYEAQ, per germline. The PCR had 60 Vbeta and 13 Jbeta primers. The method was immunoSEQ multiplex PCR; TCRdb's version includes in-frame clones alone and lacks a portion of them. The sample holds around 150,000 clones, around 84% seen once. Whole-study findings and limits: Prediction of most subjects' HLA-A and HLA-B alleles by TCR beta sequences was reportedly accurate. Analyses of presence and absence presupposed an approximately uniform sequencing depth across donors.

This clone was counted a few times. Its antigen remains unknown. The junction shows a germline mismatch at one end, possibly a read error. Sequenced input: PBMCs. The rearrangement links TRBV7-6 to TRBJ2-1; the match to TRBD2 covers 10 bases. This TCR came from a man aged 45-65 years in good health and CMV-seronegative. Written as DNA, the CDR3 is TGTGCCAGCAGCCTAGCGGGAGTTTACGAGAGCTCCTACAATGAGCAGTTCTTC. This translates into CASSLAGVYESSYNEQFF.